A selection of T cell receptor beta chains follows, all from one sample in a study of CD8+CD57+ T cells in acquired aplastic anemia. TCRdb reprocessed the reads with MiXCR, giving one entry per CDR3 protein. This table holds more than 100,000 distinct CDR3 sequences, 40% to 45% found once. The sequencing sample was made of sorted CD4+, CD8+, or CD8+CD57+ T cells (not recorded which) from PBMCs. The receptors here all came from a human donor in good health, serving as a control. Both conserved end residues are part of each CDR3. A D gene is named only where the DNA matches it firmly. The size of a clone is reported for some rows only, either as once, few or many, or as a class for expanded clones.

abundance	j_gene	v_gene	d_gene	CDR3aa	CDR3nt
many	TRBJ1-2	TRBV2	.	CASSEARLTNYGYTF	TGTGCCAGCAGTGAAGCGCGTCTTACTAACTATGGCTACACCTTC
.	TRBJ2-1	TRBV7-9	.	CASGGRNEQFF	TGTGCCAGCGGGGGGAGGAATGAGCAGTTCTTC
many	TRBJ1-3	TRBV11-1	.	CASSANRFSSGNTIYF	TGTGCCAGCAGCGCGAACAGGTTCTCCTCTGGAAACACCATATATTTT
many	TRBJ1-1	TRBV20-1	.	CSARGFRNTEAFF	TGCAGTGCTAGGGGTTTTCGAAACACTGAAGCTTTCTTT
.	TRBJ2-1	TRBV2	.	CATLSGNEQFF	TGTGCCACCCTTAGCGGAAATGAGCAGTTCTTC
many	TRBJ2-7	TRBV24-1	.	CATSDGPAYEQYF	TGTGCCACCAGTGACGGTCCGGCCTACGAGCAGTACTTC
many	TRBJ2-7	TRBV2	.	CASKRDSSYEQYF	TGTGCCAGCAAGCGGGACAGCTCCTACGAGCAGTACTTC
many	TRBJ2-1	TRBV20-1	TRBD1	CSATGDSSYNEQFF	TGCAGTGCTACCGGGGACAGCTCCTACAATGAGCAGTTCTTC
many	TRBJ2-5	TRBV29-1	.	CSVDRGVETQYF	TGCAGCGTTGATCGAGGGGTAGAGACCCAGTACTTC
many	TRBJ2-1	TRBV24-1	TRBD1	CATSDPETGESYNEQFF	TGTGCCACCAGTGATCCCGAAACAGGGGAATCCTACAATGAGCAGTTCTTC
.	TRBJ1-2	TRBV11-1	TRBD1	CASSLAYRDREDGYTF	TGTGCCAGCAGCTTAGCTTACCGGGACAGAGAGGATGGCTACACCTTC
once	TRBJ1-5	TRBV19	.	CASGRTRDNQPQHF	TGTGCCAGTGGGAGAACCCGAGACAATCAGCCCCAGCATTTT
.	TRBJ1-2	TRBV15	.	CATSRGELREGYTF	TGTGCCACCAGCAGAGGTGAACTGAGGGAAGGCTACACCTTC
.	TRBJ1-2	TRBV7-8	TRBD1	CASSFPDRGRLRYGYTF	TGTGCCAGCAGTTTCCCGGACAGGGGGCGATTACGGTATGGCTACACCTTC
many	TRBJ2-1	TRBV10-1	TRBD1	CASSDIGQGSGEQFF	TGCGCCAGCAGTGATATTGGACAGGGGAGCGGTGAGCAGTTCTTC
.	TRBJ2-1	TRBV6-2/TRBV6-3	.	CASSNNEQFF	TGTGCCAGCAGTAACAATGAGCAGTTCTTC
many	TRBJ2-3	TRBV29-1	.	CSLSGILTDTQYF	TGCAGTCTCTCCGGGATCCTCACAGATACGCAGTATTTT
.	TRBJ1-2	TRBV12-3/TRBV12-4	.	CASKRGYPRTGEGGVYGYTF	TGTGCCAGCAAACGGGGGTACCCTCGGACCGGGGAGGGTGGGGTCTATGGCTACACCTTC
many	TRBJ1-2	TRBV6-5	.	CASSYRDTYGYTF	TGTGCCAGCAGTTACCGGGACACCTATGGCTACACCTTC
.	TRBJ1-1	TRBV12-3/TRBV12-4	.	CASSGQNENTEAFF	TGTGCCAGCAGCGGACAGAATGAGAACACTGAAGCTTTCTTT
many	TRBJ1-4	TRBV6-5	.	CASSYSWTADSKLFF	TGTGCCAGCAGTTACTCCTGGACGGCCGATAGTAAACTGTTTTTT
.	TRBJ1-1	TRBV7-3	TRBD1	CASSVRGDTEAFF	TGTGCCAGCAGCGTCAGGGGGGACACTGAAGCTTTCTTT
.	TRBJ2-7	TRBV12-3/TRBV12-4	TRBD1	CASIHEGQGSYEQYF	TGTGCCAGCATTCATGAGGGACAGGGAAGTTACGAGCAGTACTTC
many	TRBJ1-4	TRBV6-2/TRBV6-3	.	CASTYPLSAGPGKLFF	TGTGCCAGCACCTACCCCTTATCTGCAGGGCCAGGGAAACTGTTTTTT
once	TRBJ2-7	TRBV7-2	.	CASSHGTRTYEQYF	TGTGCCAGCAGCCACGGGACTCGAACCTACGAGCAGTACTTC
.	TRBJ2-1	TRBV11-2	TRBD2	CASSLETSGRGIVNEQFF	TGTGCCAGCAGCTTAGAGACTAGCGGGAGGGGTATAGTCAATGAGCAGTTCTTC
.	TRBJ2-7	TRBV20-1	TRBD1	CSADRGSYEQYF	TGCAGTGCGGACAGGGGTTCCTACGAGCAGTACTTC
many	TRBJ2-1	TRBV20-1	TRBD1	CSAIRDRGYEQFF	TGCAGTGCTATACGGGACAGGGGCTATGAGCAGTTCTTC
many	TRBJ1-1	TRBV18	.	CASSPREGTEAFF	TGTGCCAGCTCACCCCGCGAGGGCACTGAAGCTTTCTTT
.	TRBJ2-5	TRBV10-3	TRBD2	CDISGTSGQETQYF	TGTGACATCAGCGGGACTAGCGGGCAAGAGACCCAGTACTTC
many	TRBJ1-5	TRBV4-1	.	CASSQWTGNQPQHF	TGCGCCAGCAGCCAATGGACGGGAAATCAGCCCCAGCATTTT
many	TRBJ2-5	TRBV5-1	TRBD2	CASHNSGSETQYF	TGCGCCAGCCATAACAGCGGGAGCGAGACCCAGTACTTC
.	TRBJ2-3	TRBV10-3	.	CAIRGVLGGYTDTQYF	TGTGCCATCAGGGGGGTGCTTGGCGGTTACACAGATACGCAGTATTTT
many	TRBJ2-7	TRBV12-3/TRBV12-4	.	CASSLGPGLSLVQYF	TGTGCCAGCAGCTTGGGGCCAGGGCTATCCTTGGTGCAGTACTTC
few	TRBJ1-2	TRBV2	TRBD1	CASTVWGQTGYTF	TGTGCCAGCACAGTATGGGGACAGACGGGCTACACCTTC
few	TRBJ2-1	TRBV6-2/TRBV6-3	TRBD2	CASSYSPLLAGGVNEQFF	TGTGCCAGCAGTTACTCGCCCCTACTAGCGGGAGGTGTAAATGAGCAGTTCTTC
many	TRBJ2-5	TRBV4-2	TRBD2	CASSQDPRGGRQETQYF	TGTGCCAGCAGCCAAGACCCCCGGGGGGGGAGACAAGAGACCCAGTACTTC
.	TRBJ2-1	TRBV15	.	CATSRDDTWSSEQFF	TGTGCCACCAGCAGAGATGATACTTGGAGTAGTGAGCAGTTCTTC
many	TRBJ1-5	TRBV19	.	CASRQGQPQHF	TGTGCCAGTAGACAGGGTCAGCCCCAGCATTTT
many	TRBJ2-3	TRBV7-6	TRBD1	CASSLKQGLGTDTQYF	TGTGCCAGCAGCCTGAAACAGGGGCTGGGGACAGATACGCAGTATTTT
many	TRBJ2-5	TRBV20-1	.	CSAGTETQYF	TGCAGTGCTGGCACAGAGACCCAGTACTTC
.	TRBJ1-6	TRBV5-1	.	CASSLTSREVSPLHF	TGCGCCAGCAGCTTGACGAGCAGGGAAGTTTCACCCCTCCACTTT
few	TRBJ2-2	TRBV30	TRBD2	CAWSAAGGGELFF	TGTGCCTGGAGTGCAGCGGGGGGCGGGGAGCTGTTTTTT
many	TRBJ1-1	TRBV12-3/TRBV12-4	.	CASSWRGGNTEAFF	TGTGCCAGCAGTTGGAGGGGTGGAAACACTGAAGCTTTCTTT
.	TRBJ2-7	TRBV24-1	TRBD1	CATSDGTQGGPLYEQYF	TGTGCCACCAGTGATGGTACACAGGGGGGTCCGCTCTACGAGCAGTACTTC
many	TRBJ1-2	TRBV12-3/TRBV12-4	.	CSVGPGYTF	TGTTCCGTGGGGCCTGGCTACACCTTC
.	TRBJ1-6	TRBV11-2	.	CASSLGGENPPLHF	TGTGCCAGCAGCTTAGGAGGCGAGAATCCACCCCTCCACTTT
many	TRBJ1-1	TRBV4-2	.	CASSRLDGLNTEAFF	TGTGCCAGCAGCCGATTGGACGGTCTGAACACTGAAGCTTTCTTT
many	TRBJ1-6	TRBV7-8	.	CASSPGQYNSPLHF	TGTGCCAGCAGCCCTGGACAGTATAATTCACCCCTCCACTTT
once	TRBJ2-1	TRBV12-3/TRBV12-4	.	CASSRYLRDAPSNEQFF	TGTGCCAGCAGTCGGTATCTTAGGGACGCCCCGAGCAATGAGCAGTTCTTC
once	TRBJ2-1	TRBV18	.	CASSPPRSRGSFLNEQFF	TGTGCCAGCTCACCTCCAAGGTCAAGGGGGAGTTTCCTCAATGAGCAGTTCTTC